Described below is a single T cell receptor beta chain sequence and its context. Its matching antigen is unknown. Germline values: CDR1 SGHDT, CDR2 YYEEEE. The V and J ends lost 0 bases and 4 bases respectively, with 11 bases between them. The length of the CDR3 is 15 residues. Profiled with immunoSEQ multiplex PCR; TCRdb holds only in-frame clones, not every one. The table includes roughly 16,000 clones, approximately 80% detected once. These data originate in a study of T cells and Merkel cell carcinoma outcomes. Study outcomes and limitations: Merkel cell carcinoma outcomes were reportedly predicted by repertoire and T-cell density.

The origin of this receptor is a human donor with Merkel cell carcinoma. The sample was tumor tissue from Merkel cell carcinoma. This chain links TRBV5-6 with TRBJ1-5; D is ambiguous. CDR3 sequence (DNA): TGTGCCAGCAGCTTGGCGGGCGGTTGGAATCAGCCCCAGCATTTT. Its protein is CASSLAGGWNQPQHF.